This TCR beta chain was captured in a study of monozygotic twins with inflammatory bowel disease. Study-level results: Among T cells, the various subtypes were not distinguishable. Relative clonotype sharing with others was diminished in IBD patients versus healthy twins, particularly with disease activity.

From germline, CDR1 is SGHRS and CDR2 YFSETQ. This CDR3 comprises 16 residues. On this clonotype itself: Its antigen is as yet unknown.

With approximately 16 and 10 cycles respectively, two nested PCRs were carried out on TCRalpha and TCRbeta cDNA. TCRdb re-called the 5' RACE reads; every CDR3 protein appears as one record, without DNA. This sample's table reports around 230,000 distinct CDR3 sequences. This rearrangement joins TRBV5-1 to TRBJ1-6; the TCRdb D gene call, TRBD1, has no DNA to confirm it. The specimen was blood. The TCR sequence derives from a human donor with ulcerative colitis or Crohn's disease, or a healthy co-twin of an affected twin (not recorded which). CDR3: CASSPEPTGGSSPLHF.